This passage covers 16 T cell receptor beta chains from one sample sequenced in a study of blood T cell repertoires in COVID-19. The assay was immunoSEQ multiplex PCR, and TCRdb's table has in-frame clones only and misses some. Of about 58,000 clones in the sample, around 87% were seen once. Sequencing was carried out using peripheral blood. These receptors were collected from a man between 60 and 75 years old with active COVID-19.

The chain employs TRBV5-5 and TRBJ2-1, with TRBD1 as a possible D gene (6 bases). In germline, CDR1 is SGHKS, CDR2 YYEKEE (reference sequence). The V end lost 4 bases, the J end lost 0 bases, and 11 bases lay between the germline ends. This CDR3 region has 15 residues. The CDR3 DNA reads TGTGCCAGCAGCCGAGAACAGGGCTCCTACAATGAGCAGTTCTTC. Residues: CASSREQGSYNEQFF.

DNA of the CDR3: TGTGCCAGCAGCCAAAGGACAGGGGGGAGCGCTGAAGCTTTCTTT. Translated, it gives CASSQRTGGSAEAFF. J is TRBJ1-1 and V is TRBV14, with 10 bases aligning to TRBD1. V lost 2 bases and J lost 6; bases outside the gene matches: 6. The CDR3 is made up of 15 amino acids. The germline gives CDR1 SGHDN, CDR2 FVKESK.

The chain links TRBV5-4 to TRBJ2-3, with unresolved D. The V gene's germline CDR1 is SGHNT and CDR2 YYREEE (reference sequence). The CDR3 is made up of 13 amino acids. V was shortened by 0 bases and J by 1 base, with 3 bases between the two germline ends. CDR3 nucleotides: TGTGCCAGCAGCTTGGCGGGCACAGATACGCAGTATTTT. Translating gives CASSLAGTDTQYF.

The CDR3 loop reads CASSLEGDRTEAFF. In DNA form, the CDR3 reads TGTGCCAGCAGCTTGGAGGGGGATCGGACTGAAGCTTTCTTT. The chain joins TRBV5-4 to TRBJ1-1; a possible D gene is TRBD1 (6 bases). Germline CDR1 reads SGHNT; CDR2 reads YYREEE (reference sequence). V was pared by 0 bases and J by 5 bases, with 11 bases between. CDR3 size: 14 residues.

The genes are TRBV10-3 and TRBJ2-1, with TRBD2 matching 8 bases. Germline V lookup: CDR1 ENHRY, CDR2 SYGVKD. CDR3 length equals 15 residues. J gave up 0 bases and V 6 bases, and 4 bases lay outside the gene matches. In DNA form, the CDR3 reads TGTGCCATCAGGCCGGGGGGGATCTCCTACAATGAGCAGTTCTTC. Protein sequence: CAIRPGGISYNEQFF.

This CDR3 is CASRPGLAASTDTQYF. CDR3 nucleotides: TGTGCCAGCAGACCCGGACTAGCGGCTAGCACAGATACGCAGTATTTT. The V gene is TRBV11-2, the J gene TRBJ2-3; TRBD2 agrees at 10 bases. Germline lookup yields CDR1 SGHAT and CDR2 FQNNGV. The CDR3 spans 16 residues. The J segment lost 0 bases and the V segment lost 6 bases, leaving 6 bases of the junction unmatched.

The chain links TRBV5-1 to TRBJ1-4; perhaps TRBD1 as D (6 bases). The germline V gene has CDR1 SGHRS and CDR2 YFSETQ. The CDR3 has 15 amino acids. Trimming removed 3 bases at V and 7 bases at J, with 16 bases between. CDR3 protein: CASSSQGRGSEKLFF. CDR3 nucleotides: TGCGCCAGCAGCTCACAGGGTAGAGGGAGTGAAAAACTGTTTTTT.

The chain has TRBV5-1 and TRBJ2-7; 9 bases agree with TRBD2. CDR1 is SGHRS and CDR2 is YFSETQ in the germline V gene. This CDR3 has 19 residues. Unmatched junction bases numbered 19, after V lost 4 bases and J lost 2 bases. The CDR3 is CASSEQPGRPGLAPYEQYF. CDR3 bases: TGCGCCAGCAGCGAACAACCGGGACGCCCGGGACTAGCTCCCTACGAGCAGTACTTC. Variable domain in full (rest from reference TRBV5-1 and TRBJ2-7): KAGVTQTPRYLIKTRGQQVTLSCSPISGHRSVSWYQQTPGQGLQFLFEYFSETQRNKGNFPGRFSGRQFSNSRSEMNVSTLELGDSALYLCASSEQPGRPGLAPYEQYFGPGTRLTVT.

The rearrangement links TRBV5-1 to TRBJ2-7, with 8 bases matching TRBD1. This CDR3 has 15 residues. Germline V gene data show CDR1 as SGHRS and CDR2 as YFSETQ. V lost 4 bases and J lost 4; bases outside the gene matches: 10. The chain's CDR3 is CASSTPGQGKYEQYF. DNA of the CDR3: TGCGCCAGCAGCACACCCGGACAGGGTAAATACGAGCAGTACTTC.

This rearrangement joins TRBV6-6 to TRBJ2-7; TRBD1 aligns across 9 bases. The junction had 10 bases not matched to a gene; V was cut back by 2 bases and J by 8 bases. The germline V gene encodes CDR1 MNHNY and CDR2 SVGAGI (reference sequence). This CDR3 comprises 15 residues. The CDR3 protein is CASSYRTGVIRQQYF. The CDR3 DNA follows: TGTGCCAGCAGTTACCGGACAGGGGTCATTCGTCAGCAGTACTTC.

CDR3 residues: CASSPRPGQGFVAGELFF. The CDR3 DNA sequence: TGTGCCAGCAGTCCAAGGCCGGGACAGGGGTTTGTTGCCGGGGAGCTGTTTTTT. The chain combines TRBV28 with TRBJ2-2; TRBD1 agrees at 10 bases. V shed 5 bases and J 6 bases; nucleotides not matched to a gene: 15. Per the germline V gene, CDR1 is MDHEN and CDR2 is SYDVKM. The CDR3 runs to 18 residues.

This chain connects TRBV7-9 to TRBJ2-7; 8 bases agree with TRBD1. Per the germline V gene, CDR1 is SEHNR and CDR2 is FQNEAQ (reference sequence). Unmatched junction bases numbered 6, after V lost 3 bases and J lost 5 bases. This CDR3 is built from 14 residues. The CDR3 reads CASSLTGAGDEQYF. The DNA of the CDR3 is TGTGCCAGCAGCTTGACAGGGGCTGGTGACGAGCAGTACTTC.

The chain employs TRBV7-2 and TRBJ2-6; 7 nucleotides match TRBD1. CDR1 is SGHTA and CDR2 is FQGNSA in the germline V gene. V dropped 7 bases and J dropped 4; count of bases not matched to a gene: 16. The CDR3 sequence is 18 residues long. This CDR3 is CASIPTETGTGGANVLTF. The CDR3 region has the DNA TGTGCCAGCATCCCTACCGAGACAGGGACGGGCGGGGCCAACGTCCTGACTTTC.

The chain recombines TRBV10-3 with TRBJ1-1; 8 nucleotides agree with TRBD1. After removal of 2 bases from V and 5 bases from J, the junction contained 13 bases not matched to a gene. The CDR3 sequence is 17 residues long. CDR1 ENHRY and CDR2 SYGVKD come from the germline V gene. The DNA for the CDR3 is TGTGCCATCAGTGAGCCCTCACCGGACAGGGAAAGGACTGAAGCTTTCTTT. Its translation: CAISEPSPDRERTEAFF.

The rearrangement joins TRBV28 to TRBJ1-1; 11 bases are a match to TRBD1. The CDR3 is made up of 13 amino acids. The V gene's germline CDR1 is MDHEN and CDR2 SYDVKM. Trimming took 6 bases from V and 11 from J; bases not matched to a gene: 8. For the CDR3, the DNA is TGTGCCAGCAGAACCGGACAGGGGGCGTCGGCTTTCTTT. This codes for CASRTGQGASAFF.

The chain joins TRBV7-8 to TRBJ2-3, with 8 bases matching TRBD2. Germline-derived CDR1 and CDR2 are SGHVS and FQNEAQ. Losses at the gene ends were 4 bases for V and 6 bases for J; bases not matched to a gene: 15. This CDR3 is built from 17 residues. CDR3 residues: CASSSLRAGALRDTQYF. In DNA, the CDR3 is TGTGCCAGCAGCTCCTTGAGAGCGGGGGCCCTTCGGGATACGCAGTATTTT.